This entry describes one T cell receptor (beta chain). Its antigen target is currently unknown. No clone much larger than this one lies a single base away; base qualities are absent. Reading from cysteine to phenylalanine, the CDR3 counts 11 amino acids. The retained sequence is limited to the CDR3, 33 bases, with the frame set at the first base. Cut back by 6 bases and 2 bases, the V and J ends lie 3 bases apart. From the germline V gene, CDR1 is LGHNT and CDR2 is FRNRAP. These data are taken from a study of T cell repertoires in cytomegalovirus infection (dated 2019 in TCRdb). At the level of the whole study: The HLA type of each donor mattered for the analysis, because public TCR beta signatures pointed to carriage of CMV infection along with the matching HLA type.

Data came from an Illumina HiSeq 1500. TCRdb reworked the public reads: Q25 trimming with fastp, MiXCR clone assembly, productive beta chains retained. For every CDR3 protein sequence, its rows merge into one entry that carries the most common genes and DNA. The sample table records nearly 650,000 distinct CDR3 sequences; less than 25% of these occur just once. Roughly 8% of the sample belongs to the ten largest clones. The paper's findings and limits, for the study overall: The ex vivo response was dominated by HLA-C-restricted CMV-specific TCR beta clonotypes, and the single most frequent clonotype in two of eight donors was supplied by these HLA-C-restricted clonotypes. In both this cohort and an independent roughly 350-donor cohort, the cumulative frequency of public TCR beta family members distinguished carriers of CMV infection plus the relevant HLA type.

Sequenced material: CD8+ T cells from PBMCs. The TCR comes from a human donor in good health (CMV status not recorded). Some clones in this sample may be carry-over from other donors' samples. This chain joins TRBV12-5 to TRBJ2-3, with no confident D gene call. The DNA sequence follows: TGTGCTAGTGGGCACACAGATACGCAGTATTTT. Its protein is CASGHTDTQYF.